This T cell receptor beta chain was retrieved from a study of early T cells in non-severe SARS-CoV-2 infection. TCRdb reprocessed the 5' RACE reads with MiXCR, giving one entry per CDR3 protein. This table holds 15,000 to 20,000 distinct CDR3 sequences, approximately 4.8% found once. About this clonotype: At one end, the junction sequence differs from germline, possibly due to a read error.

Looked up from germline, CDR1 is SGHTA and CDR2 is FQGTGA. This CDR3 has 17 amino acids. The sequence came from an adult who was a healthcare worker with PCR-confirmed SARS-CoV-2 infection or an uninfected control (not recorded which). The specimen was whole blood. This chain uses TRBV7-3 with TRBJ2-1; the match to TRBD2 covers 14 bases. The CDR3 bases are TGTGCCAGCAGCCTAACGCCGCGACTAGCGGGAGGGGGTGAGCAGTTCTTC. It yields the protein CASSLTPRLAGGGEQFF.